This T cell receptor (beta chain) was retrieved from a study of cytomegalovirus exposure and HLA in healthy donors. Study outcomes and limitations: A later analysis linked about 17,000 TCR beta sequences to HLA alleles at 0.05 false discovery rate. Sequencing depth roughly uniform across donors was assumed in presence/absence analyses. Later, an analysis found that common viral pathogens appeared to be linked with several of the most significant clusters. High specificity and sensitivity for cytomegalovirus status were reported for the classifier.

V lost 3 bases, J lost 0 bases, and 16 bases lay in between. The CDR3 loop spans 17 amino acids. Primers for the PCR totalled 60 Vbeta and 13 Jbeta. Sequenced by immunoSEQ multiplex PCR; TCRdb stores in-frame clones only, minus some. The profile shows about 180,000 clones, around 82% of them singletons. There are a few counts of this clone. The target antigen is unknown. The origin of this receptor is a man aged 35-49 years in good health and CMV-seronegative. The sequencing sample was made of PBMCs. The V call is TRBV5-3, the J call TRBJ1-3; D might be TRBD1 (6 bases). TRBV5-3 qualifies as an ORF whose function is uncertain. Written as DNA, the CDR3 is TGTGCCAGAAGCTCCGGGGGGCAGGAGCTCTCTGGAAACACCATATATTTT. This translates into CARSSGGQELSGNTIYF.